Presented here are 18 T cell receptor beta chains from one specimen sequenced in a study of metastatic and nonmetastatic thyroid tumors. From the PCR reads, TCRdb re-called clones with MiXCR. The repertoire holds some 40,000 clones, with 13% as singletons. None of the patients had undergone any treatment ahead of thyroid surgery. Sequencing was done on a sample of blood. All receptors derive from a female donor with papillary thyroid cancer or a benign thyroid nodule (not recorded which). Some clones in this sample may be carry-over from other donors' samples.

By share of the sample, this clone is medium-sized. The chain joins TRBV12-3 or TRBV12-4 to TRBJ2-7, with D tentatively TRBD2 (6 bases). With 2 bases removed from V and 3 bases from J, the gap between germline ends came to 14 bases. The CDR3 is 15 residues long. In DNA form, the CDR3 reads TGTGCCAGCAGTTTAACACCGGGAGCGAACTACGAGCAGTACTTC. It specifies CASSLTPGANYEQYF.

The J gene is TRBJ1-1, the V gene TRBV28; TRBD1 is a possible D gene (5 bases). Per the germline V gene, CDR1 is MDHEN and CDR2 is SYDVKM. The V gene lost 7 bases and the J gene lost 2 bases, with 17 bases spanning the gap. There are 15 residues in the CDR3. Here the CDR3 reads CASILGGLINTEAFF. As DNA, the CDR3 is TGTGCCAGCATACTCGGGGGACTTATAAACACTGAAGCTTTCTTT.

This clone was counted at least ten times. V and J are TRBV27 and TRBJ1-5; D is unresolved. Deletions cut 2 bases from V and 5 bases from J, with 16 bases between. Germline CDR1 and CDR2: MNHEY and SMNVEV (reference sequence). This CDR3 contains 16 residues. Here the CDR3 DNA reads TGTGCCAGCAGTTTAAGATCGGACCTACGGGATCAGCCCCAGCATTTT. Its translation: CASSLRSDLRDQPQHF.

As regards this clone: A much larger clone differs by one base, so this may be a read error. The V call is TRBV18, the J call TRBJ2-2; tentatively, D is TRBD1 (6 bases). V was cut by 5 bases and J by 14 bases, with 18 bases left in between. The V gene's germline CDR1 is KGHSH and CDR2 LQKENI. The CDR3 is 13 amino acids. DNA for the CDR3: TGTGCCAGCTCAAAGGGGGAAGAAGAGGATCTGTTTTTT. Amino acid sequence: CASSKGEEEDLFF.

This clone was recorded many times. V usage is TRBV3-1 and J usage is TRBJ1-3; unclear D gene. This CDR3 comprises 14 residues. The germline V and J ends were trimmed by 4 bases and 0 bases, with 7 bases remaining between them. The germline CDR1 and CDR2 sequences are LGHDT and YNNKEL (reference sequence). The CDR3 reads CASSLSHSGNTIYF. CDR3 coding DNA: TGTGCCAGCAGCCTGTCCCACTCTGGAAACACCATATATTTT.

This clone was seen at least ten times. The chain recombines TRBV3-1 with TRBJ2-5, with 12 positions matching TRBD2. Germline V CDR1 and CDR2: LGHDT, YNNKEL (reference sequence). This CDR3 is built from 16 residues. V was clipped by 2 bases and J by 9 bases; unmatched bases: 10. CDR3 nucleotides: TGTGCCAGCAGCCAATCTTTGACTAGCGGGAGAAAGTCCCAGTACTTC. It specifies CASSQSLTSGRKSQYF.

This rearrangement joins TRBV15 to TRBJ2-1, with D unclear. V was shortened by 0 bases and J by 10 bases, with 7 bases between the two germline ends. The V gene's germline CDR1 is LNHNV and CDR2 YYDKDF (reference sequence). The length of the CDR3 is 12 residues. CDR3 in amino acids: CATSRDRIEQFF. The CDR3 DNA reads TGTGCCACCAGCAGAGATAGGATCGAGCAGTTCTTC.

The sample holds many counts of this clone. The same CDR3 can be traced to other DNA sequences in this sample. The chain has TRBV4-1 and TRBJ2-5; 10 positions agree with TRBD2. The CDR3 contains 16 residues. Germline CDR1 and CDR2: MGHRA and YSYEKL. V dropped 4 bases and J dropped 4; count of bases not matched to a gene: 9. CDR3: CASSPHPAGGRETQYF. DNA for the CDR3: TGCGCCAGCAGCCCTCATCCAGCGGGAGGGAGAGAGACCCAGTACTTC.

This clone was detected many times. J is TRBJ1-1 and V is TRBV28, with D possibly matching TRBD1 (5 bases). This CDR3 has 11 residues. The V and J ends lost 3 bases and 6 bases respectively, with 5 bases between them. Germline values: CDR1 MDHEN, CDR2 SYDVKM. CDR3 in amino acids: CASSLGAEAFF. The CDR3 DNA reads as TGTGCCAGCAGTTTGGGGGCTGAAGCTTTCTTT.

Comments on this clone: The junction departs from the called germline gene at one end, perhaps through a read error. V usage is TRBV25-1 and J usage is TRBJ2-2; the D call may be TRBD1 or TRBD2 (5 bases each). The CDR3 totals 15 residues. From germline, CDR1 is MGHDK and CDR2 SYGVNS. Here the CDR3 reads CASSDPRENTGEPFF. The CDR3 nucleotides read TGCGCCAGCAGTGACCCCAGGGAGAACACCGGGGAGCCGTTTTTT.

This clone appeared many times. The V call is TRBV6-2 or TRBV6-3, the J call TRBJ2-3; unclear D gene. The V gene lost 0 bases and the J gene lost 2 bases, with 9 bases spanning the gap. CDR1 MNHEY and CDR2 SVGEGT come from the germline V gene. This CDR3 spans 15 amino acids. The CDR3 DNA is TGTGCCAGCAGTTACTCCCCCGACAACACAGATACGCAGTATTTT. As protein: CASSYSPDNTDTQYF.

The CDR3 coding sequence is TGTGCCAGCAGCTTGGGTCCGAGACAGGGTTTGGGCACTGAAGCTTTCTTT. Translating gives CASSLGPRQGLGTEAFF. The V and J genes are TRBV5-6 and TRBJ1-1, with TRBD1 identical over 7 bases. Trimming removed 0 bases from V and 4 bases from J; junction bases left unmatched: 12. Germline CDR1 is SGHDT and CDR2 is YYEEEE. This CDR3 comprises 17 residues.

As for this clone: The junction departs from germline at one end; a sequencing error may be responsible. This sequence joins TRBV28 and TRBJ1-1; D might be TRBD1 (6 bases). Germline CDR1 and CDR2: MDHEN and SYDVKM. This CDR3 comprises 12 residues. In DNA, the CDR3 is TGTGCAAGCAGACGCAGGGGAACTGAAGCTTTCTTT. Translating gives CASRRRGTEAFF.

The chain employs TRBV6-2 or TRBV6-3 and TRBJ2-1, with 13 bases fitting TRBD2. This CDR3 has 18 amino acids. Unmatched junction bases numbered 9, after V lost 4 bases and J lost 3 bases. Germline-derived CDR1 and CDR2 are MNHEY and SVGEGT. CDR3 in DNA: TGTGCCAGCAGTTCGAGGACTAGCGGGAGCGGTAACTACAATGAGCAGTTCTTC. Residues: CASSSRTSGSGNYNEQFF.

This clone was picked up many times. The chain couples TRBV29-1 to TRBJ2-4, with D unclear. The CDR3 is 12 residues long. The V gene's germline CDR1 is SQVTM and CDR2 ANQGSEA. V shed 5 bases and J shed 5 bases, with 10 bases lying between them. The CDR3 DNA reads TGCAGCGTTCAACCGGTTCAAAACATTCAGTACTTC. Amino acids: CSVQPVQNIQYF.

This clone was seen only once. One end of the junction varies from germline; a read error may be responsible. This sequence joins TRBV4-1 and TRBJ2-4, with D tentatively TRBD2 (5 bases). Germline values: CDR1 MGHRA, CDR2 YSYEKL. CDR3 size: 17 residues. The CDR3 spells CASSQDRASRGKSIQYF. The CDR3 nucleotides read TGCGCCAGCAGCCAAGATAGGGCTAGCCGGGGAAAAAGCATTCAGTACTTC.

This clone was observed at least ten times. The gene calls are TRBV10-1 and TRBJ2-2; D unresolved. The CDR3 is 12 residues long. V gave up 4 bases and J gave up 5 bases, with 5 bases separating them. Looked up from germline, CDR1 is WNHNN and CDR2 is SYGVQD (reference sequence). CDR3 amino acids: CASSGPTGELFF. Here the CDR3 DNA reads TGCGCCAGCAGTGGTCCAACCGGGGAGCTGTTTTTT.

A note on this clone: This sequence may be a read error, since a much larger clone differs from it by one base. Other DNA sequences of this sample code for an identical CDR3. This rearrangement joins TRBV12-5 to TRBJ2-5; the D is unclear. Trimming took 5 bases from V and 3 from J, leaving 1 base between them. CDR3 length: 10 amino acids. The germline V gene encodes CDR1 LGHNT and CDR2 FRNRAP. In DNA form, the CDR3 reads TGTGCTAGTGGTGAAGAGACCCAGTACTTC. Protein product: CASGEETQYF.